This T cell receptor beta chain was found in a study of shared clonotypes between healthy human individuals. Overall study context: The study used three CD4 naive, three CD4 memory, two CD8 naive and one CD8 memory plate per donor.

Several immunoSEQ plates held equal portions of the genomic DNA taken from each subset. In the authors' workflow: Quality scores were absent from the junction-only immunoSEQ sequences, so filtering differed. Here immunoSEQ multiplex PCR was the method, and the copy in TCRdb shows in-frame clones only, minus some. The DNA gave D and trimming, while V, J and clone size come from that table. Of about 1 million clones in the sample, around 76% were seen once. This clone has only one observation. The likely explanation is a read error, given a far larger clone one base away. The CDR3 loop spans 11 amino acids. Memory CD4+ cells were the fraction left after CD45RA+ naive selection.

The material sequenced was memory CD4+ T cells sorted from blood. Subset specified: CD45RA-negative fraction. This TCR was recovered from a man younger than 35 in good health. The gene calls are TRBV12-1 and TRBJ2-3. TRBV12-1 is described as a pseudogene. CDR3 residues: CASSFTDTQYF. In DNA form, the CDR3 reads TGTGCCAGCAGCTTCACAGATACGCAGTATTTT.